This T cell receptor (beta chain) was documented in a study of vaccination and CD4 T cells after COVID-19. Regarding this clonotype: What it recognizes is unknown.

Sequencing of DNA taken from cultured CD4+ T cells relied on the Oncomine TCR Beta short-read assay. Researchers extracted genomic DNA from CD4+ T cells that had been cultured. One entry per CDR3 protein results from TCRdb running MiXCR on the PCR reads. The sample lists a few thousand distinct CDR3 sequences; about three fifths were seen once. This CDR3 has 15 residues. After removal of 2 bases from V and 4 bases from J, the junction contained 3 bases not matched to a gene. CDR1 and CDR2 (germline): WNHNN, SYGVQD (reference sequence). Sample treatment: approximately 9-day PBMC culture with coronavirus spike peptide pools or control peptides (ViraFEST assay). CD4+ T cells that came from the unexposed donor were collected before the COVID-19 pandemic (2011-2018).

This sequence was found in a human donor in good health. The sequenced sample was CD4+ T cells from blood, cultured in vitro. The chain employs TRBV10-1 and TRBJ2-2; 8 bases match TRBD1. Here the CDR3 reads CASSETGGSTGELFF. CDR3 sequence (DNA): TGCGCCAGCAGTGAGACAGGGGGAAGCACCGGGGAGCTGTTTTTT.